This T cell receptor (beta chain) was found in a study of blood T cell repertoires in COVID-19. With 5 bases clipped from V and 5 bases from J, the junction kept 3 bases outside the gene matches. CDR1 is LNHDA, CDR2 SQIVND, per germline (reference sequence). There are 14 residues in the CDR3. Libraries were prepared by immunoSEQ multiplex PCR; TCRdb keeps only in-frame clonotypes and omits some of them. The sample yields over 200,000 clones, around nine tenths seen once. This clone was seen more than once but under ten times. The receptor was isolated from a woman aged 55-69 years with acute or convalescent COVID-19. Sample: peripheral blood. The chain uses TRBV19 and TRBJ2-2; TRBD2 matches at 9 bases. In nucleotides, the CDR3 is TGTGCCAGTAGTTTGCTAGCGGGGACCGGGGAGCTGTTTTTT. It is translated as CASSLLAGTGELFF.